This T cell receptor (beta chain) was captured in a study of blood T cell repertoires in COVID-19. Study at large: The United States, Italy and Spain provided the acute and convalescent COVID-19 samples.

This clone came up once. Per the authors' pipeline: Reference gene primer amplification gave estimated nucleated cell counts. Using immunoSEQ multiplex PCR, the repertoire was profiled, and TCRdb retains in-frame clones only, with some absent. The V and J calls and clone size were taken over from that table, and D and trimming were inferred from the DNA. The repertoire holds approximately 250,000 clones, 80% to 90% seen once, with 2% to 2.5% in the top ten. The sequenced material came from peripheral blood. The receptor comes from a man between 35 and 55 years old who had recovered from COVID-19.

CDR3 DNA: TGTGCCATCACCTTGGGACAGTCAAAACGCCCGGACACTGAAGCTTTCTTT. Translation: CAITLGQSKRPDTEAFF. The V gene is TRBV10-3, the J gene TRBJ1-1; 7 bases map to TRBD1. The CDR3 length is 17 residues. The V gene's germline CDR1 is ENHRY and CDR2 SYGVKD. V was clipped by 7 bases and J by 3 bases; unmatched bases: 17.